The sequence of this TCR beta chain was determined in a study of T cells in Graves' hyperthyroidism and ophthalmopathy. This clonotype was counted many times. Antigen unknown. Diagnosing involved the use of clinical symptoms, serum thyroxine and TRAb, thyroid ultrasound and orbital computed tomography. Findings and limits, study-wide: Among clonotypes expanded in thyroid above 0.001, most were also found in blood.

Amplification of TCR beta CDR3 regions used RNA as the template. During a first-round RT-PCR of the TCR CDR3, the HTBI primer set was used. TCRdb analysed the multiplex PCR reads with MiXCR anew, one entry per CDR3 protein. The table has around 620,000 distinct CDR3 sequences, 46% seen once. V trimming: 5 bases; J trimming: 4 bases; junction bases outside the gene matches: 7. The germline CDR1 and CDR2 sequences are SGHRS and YFSETQ. The CDR3 totals 14 residues. This chain joins TRBV5-1 and TRBJ2-5; 8 bases align to TRBD1. This sequence was found in an adult woman with Graves' disease, either hyperthyroidism or ophthalmopathy (not recorded which). The sample was peripheral blood or thyroid tissue (not recorded which). DNA for the CDR3: TGCGCCAGCAGTTCCTCAGGGGGCCGAGAGACCCAGTACTTC. Protein: CASSSSGGRETQYF.